This T cell receptor (beta chain) was recovered during a study of T cell changes during pregnancy in multiple sclerosis. Only in-frame clones appear in the TCRdb table, and some are missing; sequencing was by immunoSEQ multiplex PCR. This table has more than 80,000 clones, 90% to 95% appearing once. This CDR3 has 14 residues. Germline V gene data show CDR1 as SGDLS and CDR2 as YYNGEE. Deletions cut 0 bases from V and 7 bases from J, with 11 bases between. The V gene is TRBV9, the J gene TRBJ1-5; D is ambiguous. The sequence was obtained from a female donor in good health, serving as a control in a pregnancy study. Some clones in this sample may be carry-over from other donors' samples. This material consisted of PBMCs, taken in the first trimester of pregnancy. The CDR3 here is CASSVGAGWQPQHF. Written as DNA, the CDR3 is TGTGCCAGCAGCGTAGGGGCAGGCTGGCAGCCCCAGCATTTT.